This TCR beta chain was sequenced in a study of T cell repertoires in cytomegalovirus infection. TCRdb reanalysed the reads using MiXCR and keeps one entry per CDR3 protein. The data contain around 300,000 distinct CDR3 sequences, 9.5% of them singletons. Per germline, CDR1 SEHNR and CDR2 FQNEAQ (reference sequence). The V end was cut by 8 bases, the J end by 0 bases, with 8 bases between. The CDR3 contains 13 residues. This TCR derives from a human donor in good health (CMV status not recorded). Some clones in this sample may be carry-over from other donors' samples. The chain links TRBV7-9 to TRBJ2-1; no definite D call. Sequenced: PBMCs. In DNA form, the CDR3 reads TGTGCCAGCGAACTGCGCTCCTACAATGAGCAGTTCTTC. Encoded protein: CASELRSYNEQFF.